The 31 T cell receptor beta chains below all came from one sample that was sequenced in a study of cytomegalovirus exposure and HLA in healthy donors. The PCR used 60 Vbeta and 13 Jbeta primers. Using immunoSEQ multiplex PCR, the repertoire was profiled, and TCRdb retains in-frame clones only, with some absent. The sample holds 150,000 to 200,000 clones, over 65% seen once. Input material: PBMCs. These receptors all stem from a man in his 60s in good health and CMV-seronegative.

The rearrangement links TRBV5-1 to TRBJ1-1, with 8 nucleotides matching TRBD1. The length of the CDR3 is 14 residues. Germline V lookup: CDR1 SGHRS, CDR2 YFSETQ. Trimming cost V 2 bases and J 4 bases; bases outside gene matches: 4. CDR3 in DNA: TGCGCCAGCAGCTTCAACACAGGGGGCACTGAAGCTTTCTTT. Translated: CASSFNTGGTEAFF.

On this clone itself: A read error may account for a junction end that differs from germline. The genes are TRBV28 and TRBJ1-2; 7 nucleotides match TRBD1. Per the germline V gene, CDR1 is MDHEN and CDR2 is SYDVKM. The CDR3 runs 14 residues. CDR3 region: CASSPGTVVYGYPF. In DNA form, the CDR3 reads TGTGCCAGCAGCCCAGGGACAGTTGTTTATGGCTACCCCTTC.

The J gene is TRBJ2-1, the V gene TRBV7-3; 8 bases map to TRBD1. V lost 1 base, J lost 5 bases, and 1 base stayed unmatched. CDR1 SGHTA and CDR2 FQGTGA come from the germline V gene. CDR3 length: 14 residues. CDR3 coding DNA: TGTGCCAGCAGCTTAAGACAGGGGAACAATGAGCAGTTCTTC. Amino acid sequence: CASSLRQGNNEQFF.

V usage is TRBV5-6 and J usage is TRBJ2-6, with D possibly matching TRBD2 (5 bases). Trimming took 1 base from V and 0 from J, leaving 8 bases between them. This CDR3 has 16 residues. CDR1 is SGHDT and CDR2 is YYEEEE in the germline V gene. In nucleotides, the CDR3 is TGTGCCAGCAGCTTGCTCACTAGCTCTGGGGCCAACGTCCTGACTTTC. It codes for CASSLLTSSGANVLTF.

The rearrangement joins TRBV19 to TRBJ2-7, with 11 bases identical to TRBD1. Germline trimming cut 3 bases from V and 6 bases from J; bases unmatched to any gene: 7. This CDR3 region has 15 residues. Germline loops: CDR1 LNHDA, CDR2 SQIVND (reference sequence). CDR3 in DNA: TGTGCCAGTAGTATCGGACAGGGGGCGCTTGGCGAGCAGTACTTC. Protein: CASSIGQGALGEQYF.

V is TRBV11-2 and J is TRBJ2-7; 7 bases align to TRBD2. The CDR3 is 14 residues long. Germline V gives CDR1 SGHAT, CDR2 FQNNGV. Germline trimming cut 4 bases from V and 0 bases from J; bases unmatched to any gene: 3. The CDR3 nucleotides are TGTGCCAGCAGCTCCAGGACTAGCTCCTACGAGCAGTACTTC. Its protein is CASSSRTSSYEQYF.

For this clone: Germline and junction disagree at one end, which may indicate a read error. V is TRBV30 and J is TRBJ1-5; D ambiguous. This CDR3 has 13 residues. Per germline, CDR1 GTSNPN and CDR2 SVGIG (reference sequence). CDR3 protein: CAWSSQNNQPQNF. The CDR3 coding sequence is TGTGCCTGGAGTTCACAGAACAATCAGCCCCAGAATTTT.

V gene TRBV7-6 combines with J gene TRBJ2-2; 11 positions match TRBD2. The CDR3 extends over 15 amino acids. V lost 2 bases to trimming and J lost 4 bases; unmatched junction nucleotides: 0. Germline V lookup: CDR1 SGHVS, CDR2 FNYEAQ. CDR3 DNA sequence: TGTGCCAGCAGCTTACTAGCGGGAGGCACCGGGGAGCTGTTTTTT. It translates to CASSLLAGGTGELFF.

This clone was seen only once. This chain connects TRBV5-4 to TRBJ1-6; 9 positions agree with TRBD1. V lost 4 bases to trimming and J lost 7 bases; unmatched junction nucleotides: 9. Germline V gene sequence: CDR1 SGHNT, CDR2 YYREEE (reference sequence). This CDR3 comprises 16 residues. This CDR3 is CASSVGTGNPNSPLHF. The DNA for the CDR3 is TGTGCCAGCAGCGTAGGGACAGGGAACCCGAATTCACCCCTCCACTTT.

A single count supports this clone. The rearrangement joins TRBV7-2 to TRBJ2-7, with 8 bases aligning to TRBD2. The CDR3 runs 17 residues. The V gene's germline CDR1 is SGHTA and CDR2 FQGNSA. V lost 2 bases, J lost 0 bases, and 9 bases stayed unmatched. CDR3 DNA sequence: TGTGCCAGCAGCTTAACCCCTATGAGCGGGAGCTCCTACGAGCAGTACTTC. Its protein product is CASSLTPMSGSSYEQYF.

The chain recombines TRBV2 with TRBJ1-1, with D maybe TRBD1 (6 bases). The CDR3 totals 11 residues. The ends were cut back, 6 bases at V and 5 bases at J, with 7 bases in the middle. Germline V gives CDR1 SNHLY, CDR2 FYNNEI. Written as DNA, the CDR3 is TGTGCCAGCAGGGGGGCTACTGAAGCTTTCTTT. Its translation: CASRGATEAFF.

This chain uses TRBV30 with TRBJ1-1; 7 positions match TRBD1. V lost 4 bases to trimming and J lost 4 bases; unmatched junction nucleotides: 6. Germline loops: CDR1 GTSNPN, CDR2 SVGIG (reference sequence). This CDR3 region has 13 residues. In DNA, the CDR3 is TGTGCCTGGAAACACAGGGGCCGCACTGAAGCTTTCTTT. Encoded protein: CAWKHRGRTEAFF.

The chain carries TRBV18 and TRBJ1-6; no clear D. The CDR3 runs to 15 residues. Per the germline V gene, CDR1 is KGHSH and CDR2 is LQKENI. V was cut by 6 bases and J by 7 bases, with 16 bases left in between. The CDR3 DNA follows: TGTGCCAGCTCCCCGTCGGGTAGGAACAATTCACCCCTCCACTTT. Its protein is CASSPSGRNNSPLHF.

The CDR3 loop is CASSQKRASGRDEQFF. CDR3 nucleotides: TGCGCCAGCAGCCAGAAAAGGGCTAGCGGGAGGGATGAGCAGTTCTTC. The V gene is TRBV4-3, the J gene TRBJ2-1; TRBD2 agrees at 12 bases. The J segment lost 8 bases and the V segment lost 3 bases, leaving 8 bases of the junction unmatched. The CDR3 length is 16 residues. CDR1 is LGHNA and CDR2 is YSLEER in the germline V gene.

The chain joins TRBV2 to TRBJ2-7, with TRBD2 matching over 7 bases. Germline lookup yields CDR1 SNHLY and CDR2 FYNNEI. V was pared by 6 bases and J by 1 base, with 9 bases of the junction left unmatched. This CDR3 spans 15 amino acids. The CDR3: CASSERGGDSYEQYF. DNA for the CDR3: TGTGCCAGCAGCGAGCGGGGTGGGGATTCCTACGAGCAGTACTTC.

The chain employs TRBV5-4 and TRBJ2-6; D is uncertain. CDR3 length: 16 amino acids. Trimming took off 7 bases at V and 0 bases at J, with 14 bases between the two ends. Per the germline V gene, CDR1 is SGHNT and CDR2 is YYREEE (reference sequence). CDR3 amino acids: CASFIPESSGANVLTF. DNA for the CDR3: TGTGCCAGCTTCATCCCCGAGAGCTCTGGGGCCAACGTCCTGACTTTC. The whole variable domain, remainder taken from reference TRBV5-4 and TRBJ2-6, is ETGVTQSPTHLIKTRGQQVTLRCSSQSGHNTVSWYQQALGQGPQFIFQYYREEENGRGNFPPRFSGLQFPNYSSELNVNALELDDSALYLCASFIPESSGANVLTFGAGSRLTVL.

The gene calls are TRBV7-9 and TRBJ2-7, with 8 bases matching TRBD1. V dropped 5 bases and J dropped 1; count of bases not matched to a gene: 7. The CDR3 sequence is 15 residues long. Germline assignment: CDR1 SEHNR and CDR2 FQNEAQ (reference sequence). This chain's CDR3 is CASSQQGVVSYEQYF. CDR3 bases: TGTGCCAGCAGCCAACAGGGGGTGGTATCCTACGAGCAGTACTTC.

The rearrangement joins TRBV5-8 to TRBJ1-5, with D possibly being TRBD1 (5 bases). Trimming pared 3 bases from V and 4 bases from J, leaving 23 bases between. The germline CDR1 and CDR2 sequences are SGHTS and YDEGEE. The CDR3 runs to 18 residues. The CDR3 sequence: CASSSYRGLPPKNQPQHF. CDR3 nucleotide sequence: TGTGCCAGCAGCTCTTATAGGGGACTCCCCCCAAAGAATCAGCCCCAGCATTTT.

The J gene is TRBJ2-5, the V gene TRBV6-6; 9 nucleotides match TRBD1. The end of the DNA is better explained by TRBJ2-7, so the J call may be wrong. The CDR3 consists of 14 residues. CDR1 is MNHNY and CDR2 is SVGAGI in the germline V gene (reference sequence). For the CDR3, the DNA is TGTGCCAGCAGACCGGGACAGGGTTCCCACGAGCAGTACTTC. Translation gives CASRPGQGSHEQYF.

The genes are TRBV15 and TRBJ1-2; D gene uncertain. Germline CDR1 reads LNHNV; CDR2 reads YYDKDF (reference sequence). The CDR3 has 13 amino acids. Deletions cut 4 bases from V and 0 bases from J, with 6 bases between. As DNA, the CDR3 is TGTGCCACCAGCAACGAGGCTAACTATGGCTACACCTTC. This codes for CATSNEANYGYTF.

This clone showed up just once. The chain employs TRBV5-1 and TRBJ2-2, with TRBD2 matching 10 bases. Germline values: CDR1 SGHRS, CDR2 YFSETQ. This CDR3 region has 17 residues. With 0 bases clipped from V and 4 bases from J, the junction kept 6 bases outside the gene matches. CDR3 nucleotide sequence: TGCGCCAGCAGCTTGGCCGGGCTAGCGGGGGTCACCGGGGAGCTGTTTTTT. It yields the protein CASSLAGLAGVTGELFF. Full variable domain (outside the CDR3, taken from reference TRBV5-1 and TRBJ2-2): KAGVTQTPRYLIKTRGQQVTLSCSPISGHRSVSWYQQTPGQGLQFLFEYFSETQRNKGNFPGRFSGRQFSNSRSEMNVSTLELGDSALYLCASSLAGLAGVTGELFFGEGSRLTVL.

This clone is a singleton in its sample. The chain links TRBV2 to TRBJ2-1; 10 bases are shared with TRBD2. V dropped 4 bases and J dropped 7; count of bases not matched to a gene: 7. The CDR3 extends over 15 amino acids. The V gene's germline CDR1 is SNHLY and CDR2 FYNNEI. In DNA form, the CDR3 reads TGTGCCAGCAGTGGCGGGCTAGCGGGAGTAAATGAGCAGTTCTTC. It translates to CASSGGLAGVNEQFF.

The rearrangement uses TRBV9 and TRBJ1-4; 9 positions agree with TRBD1. The CDR3 consists of 14 residues. Germline lookup yields CDR1 SGDLS and CDR2 YYNGEE. The V segment lost 3 bases and the J segment 7 bases; nucleotides outside the gene matches: 4. The CDR3 sequence is CASSGQGGAEKLFF. The CDR3 DNA is TGTGCCAGCAGCGGACAGGGGGGCGCTGAAAAACTGTTTTTT. The whole variable domain, filled in from reference TRBV9 and TRBJ1-4, reads DSGVTQTPKHLITATGQRVTLRCSPRSGDLSVYWYQQSLDQGLQFLIQYYNGEERAKGNILERFSAQQFPDLHSELNLSSLELGDSALYFCASSGQGGAEKLFFGSGTQLSVL.

This clone appeared a few times. The V call is TRBV4-1, the J call TRBJ1-3; D is perhaps TRBD1 (5 bases). Germline assignment: CDR1 MGHRA and CDR2 YSYEKL. There are 15 residues in the CDR3. V lost 0 bases, J lost 1 base, and 7 bases lay in between. The CDR3 reads CASSQDRASGNTIYF. As DNA, the CDR3 is TGCGCCAGCAGCCAAGACAGGGCTTCTGGAAACACCATATATTTT.

This clone was seen only once. The V and J genes are TRBV5-5 and TRBJ2-1, with TRBD2 matching over 9 bases. The CDR3 covers 17 residues. Germline V gene sequence: CDR1 SGHKS, CDR2 YYEKEE (reference sequence). The J segment lost 7 bases and the V segment lost 0 bases, leaving 11 bases of the junction unmatched. CDR3 sequence reads: CASSLDRGGGAGNEQFF. DNA of the CDR3: TGTGCCAGCAGCTTGGACCGAGGCGGGGGGGCCGGGAATGAGCAGTTCTTC.

This rearrangement joins TRBV7-9 to TRBJ2-3; TRBD1 matches 10 bases. V dropped 9 bases and J dropped 12; count of bases not matched to a gene: 9. The CDR3 sequence is 12 residues long. Germline V CDR1 and CDR2: SEHNR, FQNEAQ (reference sequence). The CDR3 coding sequence is TGTGCCAGTGGGGACCGGGACAGGGGACAGTATTTT. Translating it yields CASGDRDRGQYF.

V gene TRBV6-1 combines with J gene TRBJ1-1; D uncertain. Germline lookup yields CDR1 MNHNS and CDR2 SASEGT. The V gene lost 1 base and the J gene lost 4 bases, with 10 bases spanning the gap. The CDR3 runs 14 residues. CDR3 DNA: TGTGCCAGCAGTGAAGGTTTCGGGGTCACTGAAGCTTTCTTT. Amino acid sequence: CASSEGFGVTEAFF.

This clone was recorded a few times. This chain uses TRBV2 with TRBJ2-5; 7 bases align to TRBD1. The J call may be mistaken, given a closer DNA end match to TRBJ2-7. Germline V gene sequence: CDR1 SNHLY, CDR2 FYNNEI. This CDR3 has 13 amino acids. The CDR3 is CASSADRSYEQYF. CDR3 sequence (DNA): TGTGCCAGCAGCGCGGACAGGTCTTACGAGCAGTACTTC.

The chain carries TRBV13 and TRBJ1-1; TRBD1 might be the D (5 bases). Trimming shortened V by 2 bases and J by 1 base, and 8 bases separated the two germline ends. Germline V gene data show CDR1 as PRHDT and CDR2 as FYEKMQ (reference sequence). This CDR3 is 14 amino acids long. The CDR3 sequence is CASSLRGGNTEAFF. Written as DNA, the CDR3 is TGTGCCAGCAGCTTAAGGGGAGGGAACACTGAAGCTTTCTTT.

The chain has TRBV30 and TRBJ2-7; TRBD1 aligns across 7 bases. Unmatched junction bases numbered 14, after V lost 2 bases and J lost 10 bases. Germline V lookup: CDR1 GTSNPN, CDR2 SVGIG (reference sequence). The CDR3 sequence is 14 residues long. The CDR3 spells CAWSPGTAPLGQYF. The DNA for the CDR3 is TGTGCCTGGAGTCCCGGGACAGCTCCTCTGGGACAGTACTTC.

This chain joins TRBV6-1 and TRBJ1-3, with D possibly being TRBD1 (6 bases). CDR1 is MNHNS and CDR2 is SASEGT in the germline V gene. The CDR3 is 15 amino acids. V shed 6 bases and J shed 2 bases, with 14 bases lying between them. DNA for the CDR3: TGTGCCAGCAGCAAACTCGGGACAACTGGAAACACCATATATTTT. Its protein product is CASSKLGTTGNTIYF.